These T cell receptor beta chains were read from a single sample in a study of human T cells and chemical hapten exposure. TCRdb fed the RACE reads into MiXCR, producing one record per CDR3 protein. This sample has around 300,000 distinct CDR3 sequences; about 7% occur once, and the top ten carry roughly 8%. The source was whole blood, collected in connection with sensitization to the hapten diphenylcyclopropenone (DPC). The receptors were gathered from a woman under 30 with alopecia areata. Some clones in this sample may be carry-over from other donors' samples. Each CDR3 is given with its conserved first and last residue. D genes are given only for firm matches. The size of a clone is reported for some rows only, either as once, few or many, or as a class for expanded clones.

D gene	V gene	clone size	J gene	CDR3 protein	CDR3 DNA
.	TRBV3-1	.	TRBJ1-1	CASSPVIGNTEAFF	TGTGCCAGCAGCCCGGTCATAGGGAACACTGAAGCTTTCTTT
TRBD1	TRBV29-1	.	TRBJ1-1	CSVEVWTGEAFF	TGCAGCGTTGAAGTTTGGACAGGGGAAGCTTTCTTT
TRBD1	TRBV6-5	many	TRBJ1-5	CASSPGQGAFLKPQHF	TGTGCCAGCAGCCCAGGACAGGGGGCGTTTTTGAAGCCCCAGCATTTT
TRBD1	TRBV12-3/TRBV12-4	few	TRBJ1-4	CASSHLAGQPNEKLFF	TGTGCCAGCAGCCACCTTGCGGGACAGCCTAATGAAAAACTGTTTTTT
.	TRBV28	.	TRBJ2-2	CASRRSQGNGGELFF	TGTGCCAGCAGGCGTTCTCAGGGAAATGGCGGGGAGCTGTTTTTT
.	TRBV12-3/TRBV12-4	few	TRBJ1-1	CASSHGRDRNTEAFF	TGTGCCAGCAGTCACGGAAGGGATAGGAACACTGAAGCTTTCTTT
.	TRBV5-1	.	TRBJ2-7	CASSLGRMPFEQYF	TGCGCCAGCAGCTTAGGACGGATGCCCTTCGAGCAGTACTTC
TRBD1	TRBV6-5	many	TRBJ2-2	CASRRSGGGELFF	TGTGCCAGCAGGCGATCAGGGGGCGGGGAGCTGTTTTTT
.	TRBV4-3	many	TRBJ1-6	CASSQTALDNSPLHF	TGCGCCAGCAGTCAGACAGCGTTGGATAATTCACCCCTCCACTTT
.	TRBV6-5	medium-sized	TRBJ2-7	CASSTPGGLLPQYF	TGTGCCAGCAGTACCCCCGGGGGGCTCCTGCCTCAGTACTTC
.	TRBV19	many	TRBJ2-1	CASSMLGRATNEQFF	TGTGCCAGTAGTATGTTGGGGCGGGCGACCAATGAGCAGTTCTTC
.	TRBV10-3	.	TRBJ1-2	CAIGPGEDLYGYTF	TGTGCCATCGGGCCCGGGGAGGATCTCTATGGCTACACCTTC
TRBD1	TRBV29-1	few	TRBJ1-2	CSVAYWDRGGYGYTF	TGCAGCGTTGCCTACTGGGACAGGGGTGGCTATGGCTACACCTTC
.	TRBV20-1	few	TRBJ1-4	CSARVPPTNEKLFF	TGCAGTGCTAGAGTCCCGCCAACTAATGAAAAACTGTTTTTT
.	TRBV29-1	few	TRBJ2-2	CSVEDWPENTGELFF	TGCAGCGTTGAAGATTGGCCAGAGAACACCGGGGAGCTGTTTTTT
TRBD2	TRBV5-1	.	TRBJ2-3	CASSLEFGLAGRDTQYF	TGCGCCAGCAGCTTGGAATTCGGACTAGCGGGGAGAGATACGCAGTATTTT
.	TRBV4-3	few	TRBJ1-6	CASSPGPTGNSPLHF	TGCGCCAGCAGCCCCGGGCCGACGGGGAATTCACCCCTCCACTTT
.	TRBV29-1	many	TRBJ2-1	CSVGPFQFF	TGCAGCGTTGGCCCCTTTCAGTTCTTC
TRBD1	TRBV9	few	TRBJ2-7	CASSAGQPDYEQYF	TGTGCCAGCAGCGCGGGACAGCCCGACTACGAGCAGTACTTC
.	TRBV6-5	few	TRBJ1-1	CASSYSWSPANTEAFF	TGTGCCAGCAGTTACAGCTGGTCTCCCGCAAACACTGAAGCTTTCTTT
.	TRBV10-3	.	TRBJ2-7	CAISASGSHEQYF	TGTGCCATCAGTGCAAGCGGTTCCCACGAGCAGTACTTC
TRBD1	TRBV2	few	TRBJ2-7	CASSPTGTVQYF	TGTGCCAGCAGTCCTACCGGGACAGTGCAGTACTTC
TRBD1	TRBV7-2	.	TRBJ2-5	CASSLGQGAGETQYF	TGTGCCAGCAGCTTAGGACAGGGGGCAGGAGAGACCCAGTACTTC
TRBD1	TRBV2	.	TRBJ2-1	CASRAGTGAYNEQFF	TGTGCCAGCAGGGCCGGGACAGGGGCTTACAATGAGCAGTTCTTC
.	TRBV13	.	TRBJ1-5	CASSLGSPGAQHF	TGTGCCAGCAGCTTAGGCTCCCCGGGGGCCCAGCATTTT
.	TRBV12-3/TRBV12-4	.	TRBJ2-3	CASRPQGEDTQYF	TGTGCCAGCAGGCCTCAAGGGGAAGATACGCAGTATTTT